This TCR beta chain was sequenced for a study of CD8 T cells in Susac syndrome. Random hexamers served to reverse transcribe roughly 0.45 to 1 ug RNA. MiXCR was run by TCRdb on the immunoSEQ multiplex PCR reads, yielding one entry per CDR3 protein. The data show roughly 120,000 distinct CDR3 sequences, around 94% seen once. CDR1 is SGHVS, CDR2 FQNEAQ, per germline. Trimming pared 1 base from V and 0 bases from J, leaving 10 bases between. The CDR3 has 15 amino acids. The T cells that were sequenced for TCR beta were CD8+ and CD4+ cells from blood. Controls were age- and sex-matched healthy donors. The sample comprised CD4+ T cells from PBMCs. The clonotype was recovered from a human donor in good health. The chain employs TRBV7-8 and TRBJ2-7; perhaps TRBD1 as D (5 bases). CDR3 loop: CASSLVGASSYEQYF. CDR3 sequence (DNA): TGTGCCAGCAGCTTAGTAGGGGCGAGCTCCTACGAGCAGTACTTC.